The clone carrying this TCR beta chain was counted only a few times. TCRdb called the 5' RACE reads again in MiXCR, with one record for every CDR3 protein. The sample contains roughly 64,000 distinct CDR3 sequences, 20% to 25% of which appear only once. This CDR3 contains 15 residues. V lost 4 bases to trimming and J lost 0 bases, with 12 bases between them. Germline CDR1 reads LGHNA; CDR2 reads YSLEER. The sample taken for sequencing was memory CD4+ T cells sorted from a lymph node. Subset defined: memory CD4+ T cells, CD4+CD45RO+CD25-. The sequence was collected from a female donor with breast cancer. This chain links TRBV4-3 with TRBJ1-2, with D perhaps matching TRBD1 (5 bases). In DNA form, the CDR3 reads TGCGCCAGCAGCCCTGACAGTGCAACTAACTATGGCTACACCTTC. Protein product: CASSPDSATNYGYTF.